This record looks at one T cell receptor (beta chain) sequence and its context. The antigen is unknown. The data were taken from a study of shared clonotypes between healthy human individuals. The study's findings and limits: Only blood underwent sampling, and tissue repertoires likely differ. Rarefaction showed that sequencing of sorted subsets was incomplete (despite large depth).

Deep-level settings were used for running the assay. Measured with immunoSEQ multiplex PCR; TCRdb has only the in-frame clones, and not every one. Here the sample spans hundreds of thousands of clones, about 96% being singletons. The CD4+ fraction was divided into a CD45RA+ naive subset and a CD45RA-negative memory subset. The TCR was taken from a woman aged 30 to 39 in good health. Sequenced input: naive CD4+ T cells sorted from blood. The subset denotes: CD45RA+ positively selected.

In DNA, the CDR3 is TGCGCCAGCAGCTTGGGGACTAGCGGTGCCTACGAGCAGTACTTC. This codes for CASSLGTSGAYEQYF. The rearrangement uses TRBV5-1 and TRBJ2-7; the match to TRBD2 covers 10 bases. V shed 0 bases and J 2 bases; nucleotides not matched to a gene: 2. This CDR3 has 15 amino acids. Germline assignment: CDR1 SGHRS and CDR2 YFSETQ. Combining the CDR3 with reference TRBV5-1 and TRBJ2-7 gives the whole variable domain KAGVTQTPRYLIKTRGQQVTLSCSPISGHRSVSWYQQTPGQGLQFLFEYFSETQRNKGNFPGRFSGRQFSNSRSEMNVSTLELGDSALYLCASSLGTSGAYEQYFGPGTRLTVT.